The 31 T cell receptor beta chains listed next were all sequenced from one sample in a study of cytomegalovirus exposure and HLA in healthy donors (dated by TCRdb to 2016 to 2017). Libraries came from the immunoSEQ multiplex PCR assay. A mixture of 60 forward primers for TCR Vbeta segments and 13 reverse primers for TCR Jbeta segments was used in the multiplex PCR. The clones in this table, taken by TCRdb from immuneACCESS, are in-frame only. Not every clone is retained; where verified, under half of the shortfall comes from an unresolved V gene, and the cause of the rest is unknown. This sample is represented by under 200,000 clones; roughly three quarters of them were singletons. Approximately 2.2% of the sample is taken by the ten largest. The specimen sequenced was PBMCs. The receptors were gathered from a woman in her fifties or sixties in good health and CMV-seronegative.

The chain is built from TRBV4-3 and TRBJ1-4; D gene ambiguous. This CDR3 contains 15 residues. V lost 1 base, J lost 8 bases, and 14 bases lay in between. Germline V gene data show CDR1 as LGHNA and CDR2 as YSLEER. CDR3 residues: CASSQGAEGKEKLFF. The CDR3 bases are TGCGCCAGCAGCCAAGGGGCGGAGGGCAAAGAAAAACTGTTTTTT.

The rearrangement links TRBV28 to TRBJ2-3; D may be TRBD1 (5 bases). Germline CDR1 MDHEN, CDR2 SYDVKM. The CDR3 consists of 15 residues. With 6 bases removed from V and 1 base from J, the gap between germline ends came to 14 bases. CDR3 bases: TGTGCCAGCAGCCCCGTTAAAGGGGGCACAGATACGCAGTATTTT. This codes for CASSPVKGGTDTQYF.

The J gene is TRBJ2-1, the V gene TRBV29-1, with a possible D match to TRBD1 (6 bases). Trimming removed 7 bases at V and 7 bases at J, with 20 bases between. Per germline, CDR1 SQVTM and CDR2 ANQGSEA. The CDR3 totals 14 residues. The CDR3 sequence is CSAEQGVPQNEQFF. The CDR3 region has the DNA TGCAGCGCCGAACAGGGAGTTCCTCAAAATGAGCAGTTCTTC.

This chain joins TRBV18 and TRBJ2-1, with 9 bases fitting TRBD2. The CDR3 spans 15 residues. Unmatched junction bases numbered 7, after V lost 3 bases and J lost 7 bases. The germline CDR1 and CDR2 sequences are KGHSH and LQKENI. CDR3 loop: CASSPIAGVDNEQFF. The CDR3 DNA reads TGTGCCAGCTCACCCATAGCGGGAGTTGATAATGAGCAGTTCTTC. Drawing the rest from reference TRBV18 and TRBJ2-1, the complete variable domain is NAGVMQNPRHLVRRRGQEARLRCSPMKGHSHVYWYRQLPEEGLKFMVYLQKENIIDESGMPKERFSAEFPKEGPSILRIQQVVRGDSAAYFCASSPIAGVDNEQFFGPGTRLTVL.

The count of this clone is one. V usage is TRBV19 and J usage is TRBJ2-7, with 7 bases that match TRBD1. The CDR3 covers 16 residues. V shed 3 bases and J 3 bases; nucleotides not matched to a gene: 11. The germline V gene encodes CDR1 LNHDA and CDR2 SQIVND (reference sequence). This chain's CDR3 is CASSMTGTAGFYEQYF. The CDR3 nucleotides read TGTGCCAGTAGTATGACCGGGACAGCTGGTTTCTACGAGCAGTACTTC.

This chain uses TRBV7-2 with TRBJ2-2; weak D call: TRBD2 (6 bases). Germline-derived CDR1 and CDR2 are SGHTA and FQGNSA. The CDR3 contains 14 residues. The germline V and J ends were trimmed by 1 base and 6 bases, with 9 bases remaining between them. The CDR3: CASSLDGLPGELFF. The CDR3 nucleotides are TGTGCCAGCAGCTTAGACGGACTACCCGGGGAGCTGTTTTTT.

This clone was detected a few times. V and J are TRBV25-1 and TRBJ2-5, with D tentatively TRBD1 (6 bases). Germline lookup yields CDR1 MGHDK and CDR2 SYGVNS. The CDR3 loop spans 15 amino acids. Trimming took off 4 bases at V and 5 bases at J, with 17 bases between the two ends. CDR3 sequence reads: CASSAAGVAGETQYF. The CDR3 DNA reads as TGTGCCAGCAGTGCCGCAGGGGTGGCTGGGGAGACCCAGTACTTC.

The chain couples TRBV28 to TRBJ2-7; 8 positions match TRBD1. V dropped 5 bases and J dropped 2; count of bases not matched to a gene: 8. Germline CDR1 MDHEN, CDR2 SYDVKM. The CDR3 runs to 15 residues. The CDR3 reads CASSQGQGLTYEQYF. CDR3 sequence (DNA): TGTGCCAGCAGTCAAGGACAGGGCTTAACCTACGAGCAGTACTTC.

This chain joins TRBV9 and TRBJ1-2, with D perhaps matching TRBD1 (5 bases). Trimming stripped 3 bases from V and 4 bases from J, with 13 bases between. The CDR3 spans 14 residues. Germline V lookup: CDR1 SGDLS, CDR2 YYNGEE. The CDR3, as DNA: TGTGCCAGCAGCGAGACAGATATTCTCTATGGCTACACCTTC. It specifies CASSETDILYGYTF.

CDR3: CASSLGGRGDRRYNEQFF. For the CDR3, the DNA is TGTGCCAGCAGCTTAGGGGGGAGGGGGGACAGGCGATACAATGAGCAGTTCTTC. The chain uses TRBV7-2 and TRBJ2-1; tentative D call: TRBD1 (8 bases). V was shortened by 1 base and J by 4 bases, with 20 bases between the two germline ends. Germline V gives CDR1 SGHTA, CDR2 FQGNSA. The CDR3 covers 18 residues.

This clone occurred once. The V gene is TRBV9, the J gene TRBJ2-1; TRBD2 aligns across 9 bases. J lost 7 bases, V lost 3 bases, and 11 bases had no gene match. The germline V gene encodes CDR1 SGDLS and CDR2 YYNGEE. The CDR3 length is 16 residues. The CDR3: CASSALGAGGRNEQFF. In DNA, the CDR3 is TGTGCCAGCAGCGCCCTAGGAGCGGGGGGCCGAAATGAGCAGTTCTTC.

The chain is built from TRBV11-2 and TRBJ2-7, with D possibly TRBD2 on 5 matching bases. The CDR3 has 15 residues. Germline values: CDR1 SGHAT, CDR2 FQNNGV. Trimming took 0 bases from V and 2 from J, leaving 11 bases between them. CDR3 in amino acids: CASSLDRHGTYEQYF. The CDR3 DNA follows: TGTGCCAGCAGCTTAGATAGACACGGGACCTACGAGCAGTACTTC.

This clone showed up just once. This sequence joins TRBV28 and TRBJ2-1; maybe TRBD1 (5 bases). V lost 3 bases and J 4 bases, leaving 10 bases between the germline ends. Per germline, CDR1 MDHEN and CDR2 SYDVKM. CDR3 length equals 14 residues. Here the CDR3 DNA reads TGTGCCAGCAGTTTTCGACAGTTTTACAATGAGCAGTTCTTC. It is translated as CASSFRQFYNEQFF.

Only a few counts were recorded for this clone. V and J are TRBV2 and TRBJ1-2, with 9 nucleotides matching TRBD1. Germline CDR1 reads SNHLY; CDR2 reads FYNNEI. The trim removed 6 bases at V and 3 bases at J, leaving 8 bases unmatched. The CDR3 length is 15 residues. The CDR3 sequence is CASRWDRAPHYGYTF. The CDR3 DNA reads TGTGCCAGCAGGTGGGACAGGGCCCCCCACTATGGCTACACCTTC. Full variable domain (rest looked up from reference TRBV2 and TRBJ1-2): EPEVTQTPSHQVTQMGQEVILRCVPISNHLYFYWYRQILGQKVEFLVSFYNNEISEKSEIFDDQFSVERPDGSNFTLKIRSTKLEDSAMYFCASRWDRAPHYGYTFGSGTRLTVV.

CDR3 coding DNA: TGCAGCGCCTACAGGGGGCAGGCAGATACGCAGTATTTT. Translation gives CSAYRGQADTQYF. This chain uses TRBV29-1 with TRBJ2-3, with TRBD1 identical over 9 bases. In germline, CDR1 is SQVTM, CDR2 ANQGSEA. J lost 4 bases, V lost 7 bases, and 6 bases had no gene match. This CDR3 has 13 amino acids.

The V and J genes are TRBV28 and TRBJ1-5; TRBD1 might be the D (5 bases). Looked up from germline, CDR1 is MDHEN and CDR2 is SYDVKM. The germline V and J ends were trimmed by 7 bases and 7 bases, with 29 bases remaining between them. The CDR3 is 18 residues long. CDR3 sequence reads: CASTDEGVWTENGQPQHF. The CDR3 bases are TGTGCCAGCACCGATGAAGGGGTTTGGACGGAGAATGGACAGCCCCAGCATTTT.

This chain links TRBV27 with TRBJ2-4; a possible D gene is TRBD1 (5 bases). V lost 6 bases to trimming and J lost 0 bases, with 9 bases between them. This CDR3 comprises 14 residues. Looked up from germline, CDR1 is MNHEY and CDR2 is SMNVEV (reference sequence). Here the CDR3 reads CASSLRGAKNIQYF. The DNA for the CDR3 is TGTGCCAGCAGCCTAAGGGGAGCCAAAAACATTCAGTACTTC.

This rearrangement joins TRBV11-1 to TRBJ2-1, with 15 bases that match TRBD2. CDR3 length: 16 residues. V was pared by 5 bases and J by 7 bases, with 6 bases of the junction left unmatched. Germline CDR1 is SGHAT and CDR2 is FQDESV (reference sequence). CDR3 residues: CASSPGLAGGGNEQFF. The CDR3 coding sequence is TGTGCCAGCAGCCCGGGACTAGCGGGAGGCGGGAATGAGCAGTTCTTC.

The chain recombines TRBV7-2 with TRBJ1-2; maybe TRBD1 (5 bases). Germline loops: CDR1 SGHTA, CDR2 FQGNSA. V was clipped by 6 bases and J by 6 bases, with 20 bases between them. The CDR3 has 15 amino acids. The CDR3 bases are TGTGCCAGCAGTTACTCCCTAGGGGCCCCTGATGGCTACACCTTC. It is translated as CASSYSLGAPDGYTF. Filled out from reference TRBV7-2 and TRBJ1-2, the complete variable domain reads GAGVSQSPSNKVTEKGKDVELRCDPISGHTALYWYRQSLGQGLEFLIYFQGNSAPDKSGLPSDRFSAERTGGSVSTLTIQRTQQEDSAVYLCASSYSLGAPDGYTFGSGTRLTVV.

The gene calls are TRBV7-2 and TRBJ2-6; TRBD1 matches at 10 bases. Germline values: CDR1 SGHTA, CDR2 FQGNSA. J gave up 0 bases and V 5 bases, and 7 bases lay outside the gene matches. The CDR3 sequence is 18 residues long. Here the CDR3 DNA reads TGTGCCAGCAGCCCGTGGGACAGGGGCGCCTCTGGGGCCAACGTCCTGACTTTC. Its protein product is CASSPWDRGASGANVLTF.

The J gene is TRBJ2-7, the V gene TRBV9, with D uncertain. From germline, CDR1 is SGDLS and CDR2 YYNGEE. The CDR3 consists of 13 residues. Trimming took 1 base from V and 1 from J, leaving 6 bases between them. CDR3 amino acids: CASSVSSSYEQYF. The CDR3 DNA sequence: TGTGCCAGCAGCGTATCCAGTTCCTACGAGCAGTACTTC.

The chain carries TRBV5-6 and TRBJ2-7; 9 positions agree with TRBD1. Germline values: CDR1 SGHDT, CDR2 YYEEEE. CDR3 size: 13 residues. Losses at the gene ends were 3 bases for V and 5 bases for J; bases not matched to a gene: 3. CDR3 protein: CASSWTGDHEQYF. In DNA form, the CDR3 reads TGTGCCAGCAGCTGGACAGGGGACCACGAGCAGTACTTC.

This rearrangement joins TRBV4-3 to TRBJ1-6, with D possibly being TRBD1 (6 bases). The V gene lost 1 base and the J gene lost 0 bases, with 10 bases spanning the gap. The germline V gene has CDR1 LGHNA and CDR2 YSLEER. CDR3 length equals 17 residues. The DNA for the CDR3 is TGCGCCAGCAGCCAAGCACAGGGATCCTCCTATAATTCACCCCTCCACTTT. It encodes CASSQAQGSSYNSPLHF.

This clone was counted once. The chain uses TRBV7-9 and TRBJ2-5; 9 bases fit TRBD1. Germline V gene sequence: CDR1 SEHNR, CDR2 FQNEAQ (reference sequence). The CDR3 has 15 amino acids. The J segment lost 0 bases and the V segment lost 7 bases, leaving 6 bases of the junction unmatched. CDR3 region: CASNLGQGHQETQYF. The DNA of the CDR3 is TGTGCCAGCAACCTGGGACAGGGCCACCAAGAGACCCAGTACTTC. Complete variable domain (other parts from reference TRBV7-9 and TRBJ2-5): DTGVSQNPRHKITKRGQNVTFRCDPISEHNRLYWYRQTLGQGPEFLTYFQNEAQLEKSRLLSDRFSAERPKGSFSTLEIQRTEQGDSAMYLCASNLGQGHQETQYFGPGTRLLVL.

CDR3 sequence: CASIALPTGELFF. CDR3 DNA: TGTGCCAGCATCGCACTCCCCACCGGGGAGCTGTTTTTT. V and J are TRBV28 and TRBJ2-2; D unresolved. Germline-derived CDR1 and CDR2 are MDHEN and SYDVKM. Trimming removed 7 bases at V and 4 bases at J, with 10 bases between. This CDR3 is 13 amino acids long.

J is TRBJ1-1 and V is TRBV29-1; D uncertain. Trimming left V 4 bases short and J 0 bases short, with 12 bases between. Germline CDR1 and CDR2: SQVTM and ANQGSEA. CDR3 size: 14 residues. The CDR3 nucleotides are TGCAGCGTTGTTTTGCGAACGATGAACACTGAAGCTTTCTTT. It translates to CSVVLRTMNTEAFF.

This clone has a handful of counts. The chain carries TRBV7-9 and TRBJ1-6, with D hard to call. CDR1 and CDR2 (germline): SEHNR, FQNEAQ (reference sequence). V lost 5 bases to trimming and J lost 9 bases, with 14 bases between them. There are 14 residues in the CDR3. For the CDR3, the DNA is TGTGCCAGCAGCCAGACGGGTGTAACTTCACCCCTCCACTTT. Protein product: CASSQTGVTSPLHF.

The rearrangement links TRBV2 to TRBJ2-7, with a possible D match to TRBD1 (5 bases). The germline V and J ends were trimmed by 6 bases and 1 base, with 10 bases remaining between them. Germline loops: CDR1 SNHLY, CDR2 FYNNEI. This CDR3 has 13 amino acids. The CDR3 coding sequence is TGTGCCAGCAGAGCTCAGGGTTCCTACGAGCAGTACTTC. Protein: CASRAQGSYEQYF.

This clone was seen a handful of times. The genes are TRBV11-2 and TRBJ2-4, with 7 bases that match TRBD2. V was clipped by 5 bases and J by 5 bases; unmatched bases: 6. The germline gives CDR1 SGHAT, CDR2 FQNNGV. The CDR3 length is 14 residues. The CDR3: CASSAMGRENIQYF. Written as DNA, the CDR3 is TGTGCCAGCAGCGCTATGGGGAGGGAAAACATTCAGTACTTC.

V usage is TRBV13 and J usage is TRBJ2-3, with TRBD2 matching 10 bases. The CDR3 runs 19 residues. The V segment lost 4 bases and the J segment 1 base; nucleotides outside the gene matches: 14. Germline loops: CDR1 PRHDT, CDR2 FYEKMQ (reference sequence). As DNA, the CDR3 is TGTGCCAGCAGCTCCACCGGAGGAGCGGGAGGGCCGCGCACAGATACGCAGTATTTT. It codes for CASSSTGGAGGPRTDTQYF.

The chain uses TRBV7-6 and TRBJ2-3, with a possible D match to TRBD1 (6 bases). Between the trimmed V and J ends, which lost 2 bases and 6 bases, there was a span of 9 bases. Germline V CDR1 and CDR2: SGHVS, FNYEAQ. This CDR3 region has 13 residues. This CDR3 is CASSLSRGDTQYF. CDR3 coding DNA: TGTGCCAGCAGCTTAAGCAGGGGCGATACGCAGTATTTT.